The T cell receptor (beta chain) described here comes from a study of PD-L1 blockade in urothelial cancer (dated 2017 in TCRdb). Some background on the complete study: Every patient began therapy in about 2014 and was given atezolizumab 1,200 mg intravenously every 3 weeks. Just over 28 patients had pretreatment blood TCR-seq, some 25 had at least one posttreatment blood collection, and some 25 had tumor TCR-seq. Whole exome sequencing and RNA sequencing of pretreatment tumors were performed alongside TCR sequencing in the same patients. Blood samples were analyzed at two time points: 3 weeks after treatment start (second dose) and 6 weeks after treatment start. Pretreatment tumor samples, along with matched peripheral blood serially collected before and after atezolizumab treatment, were subjected to TCR sequencing. A median of about 150,000 T cells and 80,000 to 100,000 unique TCRs was obtained from blood samples, and a median clonality of roughly 0.082 was observed. Durable clinical benefit was achieved by nine patients but not by the remaining 20. Patients had an ECOG performance status of 0 or 1 and had received between 0 and 3 prior chemotherapy regimens. The study was an exploratory multi-omic analysis of somatic, immune and clinical correlates of response to PD-L1 blockade with atezolizumab in urothelial cancer. Twenty-five of 29 patients were identified as males with urothelial cancer of bladder origin, and a prior smoking history was reported by 18 of 29 patients. Progression-free survival longer than 6 months counted as durable clinical benefit, and TCR features were additionally tested against both progression-free and overall survival. The investigation overall reported the following: Greater expansion of tumor-associated TCR clones in peripheral blood 3 weeks after the start of treatment was observed in patients with durable benefit (n ≈ 24, p = 0.022). A pretreatment peripheral blood TCR clonality below the median was linked to improved progression-free and overall survival. Small sample size (n of about 30) and many exploratory analyses mean the results are intended to be hypothesis-generating.

The time point label, read with the paper, signifies: peripheral blood 6 weeks after treatment start. The cohort comprised around 30 patients with locally advanced or metastatic urothelial carcinoma treated at Memorial Sloan Kettering on a trial protocol. Peripheral blood mononuclear cells were collected from each patient pretreatment and during treatment, giving between 1 and 8 total time points per patient. The Qiagen DNeasy Blood extraction kit was used to purify genomic DNA from total PBMCs and from tumor samples. PBMCs were collected pretreatment and during treatment, and were isolated and stored as previously described. Each PCR received spiked-in synthetic TCR analog templates so that absolute template abundance could be estimated from read counts. The immunoSEQ assay was used to amplify TCRbeta CDR3 regions from genomic DNA with bias-controlled V and J gene primers. Sequencing of rearranged TCRbeta segments was performed at approximately 20X coverage. The original methods were these. Sequencing errors were corrected by clustering, and CDR3s were annotated against IMGT so that V, D and J genes could be assigned. Downstream analyses used only productive TCRbeta rearrangements and left out out-of-frame or stop-codon sequences. Clonality was computed as one minus Shannon entropy normalized by the log of the number of unique productive sequences. Clones differing between time points or between blood and tumor were identified by Fisher's exact test with Benjamini-Hochberg correction at adjusted p below 0.01. TCRdb holds this immuneACCESS table with in-frame rearrangements only. Some clones are missing; in checked studies, unresolved V genes explain under half, and the rest has no known cause. The V and J calls and the clone size are those of that table, but D and trimming were determined from the DNA. Here the sample has approximately 91,000 clones; around four fifths occur a single time. The biggest ten clones account for around 7.7% of the sample.

Deletion took 1 base off V and 6 bases off J, with a span of 10 bases between the germline ends. Reading from cysteine to phenylalanine, the CDR3 counts 14 amino acids. The retained sequence is limited to the CDR3, 42 bases, with the frame set at the first base. CDR1 and CDR2 are drawn from the germline V gene: SGHTA, FQGNSA. Worth noting for this clone: What this receptor recognizes is not known. The input lacks base qualities; no much larger clone sits a single base away.

The sequenced sample was PBMCs, obtained around atezolizumab (anti-PD-L1) treatment. The chain couples TRBV7-2 to TRBJ2-1, and the D gene may be TRBD2, 5 bases matching. The source of this sequence is a man aged 65 to 79 with urothelial cancer. The CDR3 region reads CASSLVGSVNEQFF. The nucleotides are TGTGCCAGCAGCTTAGTAGGGAGCGTCAATGAGCAGTTCTTC.